This is a list of T cell receptor beta chains from one sample in a study of a mutant IDH1 vaccine in newly diagnosed glioma. Antigen specificity for these receptors is unknown. This table comes from immunoSEQ multiplex PCR, and its TCRdb copy is limited to in-frame clones, with some not included. The sample holds tens of thousands of clones, 78% seen once. This material consisted of PBMCs, taken from a glioma patient whose treatment included an IDH1 peptide vaccine. The receptor source for this set is a middle-aged woman with glioma. Some clones in this sample may be carry-over from other donors' samples. Both conserved end residues are part of each CDR3. D genes are given only for firm matches. Clone size appears in some rows only: once, few, many, or a class for an expanded clone.

>TRBV5-1|-|TRBD2|TRBJ2-5
TGCGCCAGCAGCCTTTGGGAGGGACAAGAGACCCAGTACTTC
CASSLWEGQETQYF
>TRBV28|-|-|TRBJ1-4
TGTGCCAGCATCGGGCCCGCCGGGTCTAATGAAAAACTGTTTTTT
CASIGPAGSNEKLFF
>TRBV9|-|-|TRBJ2-1
TGTGCCAGCAGCGGGGGAGTGGAGCGGGCAGACAGGGAGCAGTTCTTC
CASSGGVERADREQFF
>TRBV19|-|TRBD1|TRBJ1-5
TGTGCCAGTAGTGCGGGGACAGGGGGCGTGCAGCCCCAGCATTTT
CASSAGTGGVQPQHF
>TRBV6-6|-|TRBD1|TRBJ1-5
TGTGCCAGCACGGACAGGGATTCGTTCAATCAGCCCCAGCATTTT
CASTDRDSFNQPQHF
>TRBV9|-|-|TRBJ2-5
TGTGCCAGCAGCCCTACCCCCGGGTATCCGGGGGAGACCCAGTACTTC
CASSPTPGYPGETQYF
>TRBV4-1|-|-|TRBJ2-2
TGCGCCAGCAGCCCGTCCCTGGGGGACCCGGAGCTGTTTTTT
CASSPSLGDPELFF
>TRBV19|-|-|TRBJ2-6
TGTGCCAGTAGCGGGGTCTCTGGGGCCAACGTCCTGACTTTC
CASSGVSGANVLTF
>TRBV15|-|TRBD1|TRBJ2-2
TGTGCCACCAGCAGAGATCTACAGGGGCCCGGGGAGCTGTTTTTT
CATSRDLQGPGELFF
>TRBV4-1|-|-|TRBJ1-5
TGCGCCAGCAGCTCCAGTACAGGGCCCAATCAGCCCCAGCATTTT
CASSSSTGPNQPQHF
>TRBV11-2|-|-|TRBJ1-2
TGTGCCAGCAGCCCCGGGACCATATATGGCTACACCTTC
CASSPGTIYGYTF
>TRBV29-1|-|TRBD2|TRBJ2-2
TGCAGCGTTTTGGGGGGGGCCGGGGAGCTGTTTTTT
CSVLGGAGELFF
>TRBV5-1|-|TRBD1|TRBJ2-7
TGCGCCAGCAGGTTGAGACAGGGATCGAGCGACGAGCAGTACTTC
CASRLRQGSSDEQYF
>TRBV9|-|-|TRBJ2-4
TGTGCCAGCAGCGCCCGGGACCCGCGGGACATTCAGTACTTC
CASSARDPRDIQYF
>TRBV1|once|-|TRBJ2-5
TGCACCAGCAGCCAACACCAAGAGACCCAGTACTTC
CTSSQHQETQYF
>TRBV9|-|-|TRBJ1-1
TGTGCCAGCAGCCCGTGGACGGGGAACACTGAAGCTTTCTTT
CASSPWTGNTEAFF
>TRBV4-1|-|-|TRBJ2-5
TGCGCCAGCAGCCAAGAAATGGTTCGGGAGACCCAGTACTTC
CASSQEMVRETQYF